The 32 T cell receptor beta chains below come from one sample, sequenced in a study of early T cells in non-severe SARS-CoV-2 infection. MiXCR, run by TCRdb on the 5' RACE reads, gives a single entry per CDR3 protein. The data hold 75,000 to 100,000 distinct CDR3 sequences, with around 15% observed a single time. The sample comprised whole blood. The receptor source for this set is an adult who was a healthcare worker with PCR-confirmed SARS-CoV-2 infection or an uninfected control (not recorded which).

In the case of this clonotype: The likely explanation is a read error, given a far larger clone one base away. Since the CDR3 does not end with the conserved phenylalanine or tryptophan, this likely comes from a read error. The chain recombines TRBV5-4 with TRBJ2-1; D may be TRBD1 or TRBD2 (5 bases each). The germline CDR1 and CDR2 sequences are SGHNT and YYREEE (reference sequence). Trimming cost V 2 bases and J 4 bases, with 10 bases left between them. This CDR3 region has 14 residues. The CDR3 coding sequence is TGTGCCAGCAGCTTATGGGACCAATACAATGAGCAGTTCTCC. This sequence encodes CASSLWDQYNEQFS.

The chain combines TRBV7-8 with TRBJ1-1; D ambiguous. The V end lost 4 bases, the J end lost 5 bases, and 14 bases lay between the germline ends. CDR1 SGHVS and CDR2 FQNEAQ come from the germline V gene. The CDR3 has 14 amino acids. The CDR3 reads CASSSGEANTEAFF. The DNA for the CDR3 is TGTGCCAGCAGCTCCGGAGAAGCGAATACTGAAGCTTTCTTT.

There are many counts of this clonotype. J is TRBJ2-1 and V is TRBV29-1; 7 bases are a match to TRBD1. Germline V gene sequence: CDR1 SQVTM, CDR2 ANQGSEA. Losses at the gene ends were 4 bases for V and 8 bases for J; bases not matched to a gene: 8. This CDR3 has 13 amino acids. The CDR3 nucleotides are TGCAGCGTTGGGACAGGTGAAGCCCATGAGCAGTTCTTC. Its translation: CSVGTGEAHEQFF.

This chain joins TRBV30 and TRBJ1-2; D is uncertain. This CDR3 has 15 residues. Per germline, CDR1 GTSNPN and CDR2 SVGIG (reference sequence). V lost 0 bases to trimming and J lost 5 bases, with 16 bases between them. The CDR3 coding sequence is TGTGCCTGGAGTGTCGAAGACGGCCACGCGTATGGCTACACCTTC. Amino acid sequence: CAWSVEDGHAYGYTF.

The CDR3 reads CASSYQPLAESSYNEQFF. CDR3 DNA: TGTGCCAGCAGCTATCAACCTCTAGCGGAGAGCTCCTACAATGAGCAGTTCTTC. The J gene is TRBJ2-1, the V gene TRBV7-6, with 7 bases aligning to TRBD2. This CDR3 is 18 amino acids long. CDR1 and CDR2 from the germline V gene are SGHVS and FNYEAQ. After removal of 4 bases from V and 0 bases from J, the junction contained 12 bases not matched to a gene.

A few counts support this clonotype. The V call is TRBV29-1, the J call TRBJ2-7; D is possibly TRBD2 (5 bases). In germline, CDR1 is SQVTM, CDR2 ANQGSEA. The CDR3 has 15 amino acids. The ends were cut back, 6 bases at V and 0 bases at J, with 18 bases in the middle. DNA for the CDR3: TGCAGCGTCGCCCGCGGGCTAGAGAGCTCCTACGAGCAGTACTTC. It translates to CSVARGLESSYEQYF.

This clonotype was recorded many times. The chain is built from TRBV27 and TRBJ1-5; no clear D gene. Germline V lookup: CDR1 MNHEY, CDR2 SMNVEV (reference sequence). The CDR3 runs 13 residues. V shed 3 bases and J shed 0 bases, with 3 bases lying between them. CDR3 sequence: CASSLGSNQPQHF. The CDR3 nucleotides are TGTGCCAGCAGTTTGGGTAGCAATCAGCCCCAGCATTTT.

This clonotype showed up many times. V gene TRBV19 combines with J gene TRBJ1-2; D remains unclear. The CDR3 runs to 17 residues. The V gene's germline CDR1 is LNHDA and CDR2 SQIVND (reference sequence). The V end was cut by 2 bases, the J end by 8 bases, with 24 bases between. CDR3 sequence (DNA): TGTGCCAGTAGTATATCTCAATACGGGCAGTTAAGAAGAGGCTACACCTTC. Translation gives CASSISQYGQLRRGYTF.

This clonotype came up a few times. The V and J genes are TRBV21-1 and TRBJ1-5; TRBD1 is the table's D call, not checked against the DNA. TRBV21-1 is a known pseudogene. The CDR3 totals 14 residues. CDR3 sequence reads: CASVEQDYIQPQHF. CDR3 sequence (DNA): TGTGCCAGCGTAGAACAGGATTATATTCAGCCCCAGCATTTT.

This chain links TRBV12-3 or TRBV12-4 with TRBJ2-5; D is possibly TRBD1 (6 bases). The V gene lost 6 bases and the J gene lost 3 bases, with 11 bases spanning the gap. The CDR3 has 13 residues. CDR3 nucleotide sequence: TGTGCCAGCAGCCGCGACAGGAAAGAGACCCAGTACTTC. Residues: CASSRDRKETQYF.

The chain employs TRBV18 and TRBJ1-3, with 8 bases identical to TRBD1. Looked up from germline, CDR1 is KGHSH and CDR2 is LQKENI. The CDR3 spans 17 residues. The ends lost 3 bases at V and 0 bases at J; junction bases unmatched: 7. The CDR3 DNA follows: TGTGCCAGCTCACCGAGACAGGGGACGATCTCTGGAAACACCATATATTTT. Protein sequence: CASSPRQGTISGNTIYF.

This clonotype has a count of ten or more. The chain employs TRBV10-2 and TRBJ2-7, with D perhaps matching TRBD1 (6 bases). Germline CDR1 WSHSY, CDR2 SAAADI. Trimming took 2 bases from V and 2 from J, leaving 13 bases between them. This CDR3 has 15 amino acids. CDR3 protein: CASSEPRQGTYEQYF. As DNA, the CDR3 is TGCGCCAGCAGTGAGCCAAGGCAGGGGACCTACGAGCAGTACTTC.

This clonotype was picked up many times. This chain joins TRBV7-9 and TRBJ1-4; the D is unclear. This CDR3 has 14 residues. Germline CDR1 reads SEHNR; CDR2 reads FQNEAQ (reference sequence). Trimming pared 5 bases from V and 4 bases from J, leaving 11 bases between. The CDR3, as DNA: TGTGCCAGCAGCCACGGCGGGATTAATGAAAAACTGTTTTTT. Protein: CASSHGGINEKLFF. The whole variable domain, remainder taken from reference TRBV7-9 and TRBJ1-4, is DTGVSQNPRHKITKRGQNVTFRCDPISEHNRLYWYRQTLGQGPEFLTYFQNEAQLEKSRLLSDRFSAERPKGSFSTLEIQRTEQGDSAMYLCASSHGGINEKLFFGSGTQLSVL.

The V gene is TRBV20-1, the J gene TRBJ2-5; possibly TRBD2 for D (6 bases). V was pared by 6 bases and J by 3 bases, with 14 bases between. The CDR3 is 13 residues long. Germline CDR1 reads DFQATT; CDR2 reads SNEGSKA (reference sequence). The CDR3 coding sequence is TGCAGTGCCTCCCGGGGAGGTGAAGAGACCCAGTACTTC. Amino acid sequence: CSASRGGEETQYF.

This sequence joins TRBV29-1 and TRBJ2-2; 8 bases line up with TRBD1. The germline gives CDR1 SQVTM, CDR2 ANQGSEA. There are 12 residues in the CDR3. Trimming at V came to 5 bases and at J to 5 bases, leaving 1 base not matched to a gene. The CDR3 region is CSVHRGTGELFF. As DNA, the CDR3 is TGCAGCGTTCACAGGGGGACCGGGGAGCTGTTTTTT.

V is TRBV7-9 and J is TRBJ2-3, with 8 bases aligning to TRBD1. V gave up 1 base and J gave up 1 base; unmatched junction bases: 10. The CDR3 spans 18 residues. Looked up from germline, CDR1 is SEHNR and CDR2 is FQNEAQ (reference sequence). The CDR3 nucleotides read TGTGCCAGCAGCTTAGTTTTCACAGGGGGAAGGGGCACAGATACGCAGTATTTT. It yields the protein CASSLVFTGGRGTDTQYF.

The chain carries TRBV6-1 and TRBJ2-3, with 10 bases lining up with TRBD2. The CDR3 is 15 amino acids. Germline CDR1 and CDR2: MNHNS and SASEGT. Losses at the gene ends were 2 bases for V and 5 bases for J; bases not matched to a gene: 4. DNA of the CDR3: TGTGCCAGCAGTGAAATGTCTAGCGGGAGAGATACGCAGTATTTT. It translates to CASSEMSSGRDTQYF.

The chain joins TRBV12-3 or TRBV12-4 to TRBJ1-2, with D perhaps matching TRBD1 (5 bases). This CDR3 contains 14 residues. V lost 3 bases, J lost 5 bases, and 13 bases lay in between. The CDR3 sequence: CASSFGQGLYGYTF. Written as DNA, the CDR3 is TGTGCCAGCAGTTTCGGGCAGGGCTTGTATGGCTACACCTTC.

This clonotype was detected a few times. The chain employs TRBV7-8 and TRBJ1-5; no reliable D call. The CDR3 has 16 amino acids. V was cut by 0 bases and J by 0 bases, with 9 bases left in between. Germline-derived CDR1 and CDR2 are SGHVS and FQNEAQ. The CDR3 DNA reads TGTGCCAGCAGCTTAGCGCGAATTTATAGCAATCAGCCCCAGCATTTT. It encodes CASSLARIYSNQPQHF.

This clonotype was picked up many times. V gene TRBV11-3 combines with J gene TRBJ2-1; D remains ambiguous. The CDR3 covers 15 residues. Germline CDR1 SGHNT, CDR2 YENEEA. Trimming took 4 bases from V and 0 from J, leaving 10 bases between them. CDR3 sequence: CASSSPAPSYNEQFF. CDR3 in DNA: TGTGCCAGCAGCTCTCCGGCTCCCTCCTACAATGAGCAGTTCTTC.

The chain combines TRBV20-1 with TRBJ1-5, with a tentative D call TRBD1 (5 bases). The germline V gene has CDR1 DFQATT and CDR2 SNEGSKA (reference sequence). The CDR3 consists of 15 residues. The ends were cut back, 1 base at V and 3 bases at J, with 13 bases in the middle. CDR3 in DNA: TGCAGTGCTAGAGGTTCCGAGGGGTTCAATCAGCCCCAGCATTTT. The encoded protein is CSARGSEGFNQPQHF.

This clonotype came up a few times. The rearrangement joins TRBV7-6 to TRBJ2-7; D gene unclear. The ends were cut back, 6 bases at V and 5 bases at J, with 14 bases in the middle. Germline loops: CDR1 SGHVS, CDR2 FNYEAQ. CDR3 length: 13 amino acids. The CDR3 here is CASRAAGTDEQYF. CDR3 in DNA: TGTGCCAGCAGGGCAGCCGGCACGGACGAGCAGTACTTC. Variable domain in full (rest from reference TRBV7-6 and TRBJ2-7): GAGVSQSPRYKVTKRGQDVALRCDPISGHVSLYWYRQALGQGPEFLTYFNYEAQQDKSGLPNDRFSAERPEGSISTLTIQRTEQRDSAMYRCASRAAGTDEQYFGPGTRLTVT.

This clonotype has just a few counts. The CDR3 here is CASSLGTSGGINNEQFF. In DNA, the CDR3 is TGTGCCAGCAGCCTAGGGACTAGCGGGGGGATCAACAATGAGCAGTTCTTC. The chain recombines TRBV7-8 with TRBJ2-1; TRBD2 agrees at 15 bases. Trimming at V came to 5 bases and at J to 5 bases, leaving 7 bases not matched to a gene. The length of the CDR3 is 17 residues. The germline V gene has CDR1 SGHVS and CDR2 FQNEAQ.

The rearrangement uses TRBV4-1 and TRBJ2-3, with 14 bases matching TRBD2. Trimming took 7 bases from V and 4 from J; bases not matched to a gene: 7. Germline-derived CDR1 and CDR2 are MGHRA and YSYEKL. The CDR3 is made up of 16 amino acids. CDR3 coding DNA: TGCGCCAGCAAAGCGCCGGGACTAGCGGGAGCAGATACGCAGTATTTT. This codes for CASKAPGLAGADTQYF.

The J gene is TRBJ2-1, the V gene TRBV29-1; D is uncertain. Germline V lookup: CDR1 SQVTM, CDR2 ANQGSEA. V lost 6 bases to trimming and J lost 6 bases, with 12 bases between them. The CDR3 sequence is 12 residues long. The CDR3 loop is CSVELRGNEQFF. The CDR3 DNA reads as TGCAGCGTCGAGCTCCGAGGCAATGAGCAGTTCTTC.

This clonotype was seen more than once but under ten times. The rearrangement joins TRBV7-6 to TRBJ2-1; D unclear. The V gene lost 1 base and the J gene lost 0 bases, with 10 bases spanning the gap. This CDR3 spans 16 amino acids. CDR1 and CDR2 (germline): SGHVS, FNYEAQ. CDR3 coding DNA: TGTGCCAGCAGCTTAGTCTTCGCTAGCTCCTACAATGAGCAGTTCTTC. Its protein is CASSLVFASSYNEQFF.

The chain is built from TRBV4-2 and TRBJ2-1; 14 nucleotides match TRBD2. Per germline, CDR1 LGHNA and CDR2 YNFKEQ. V dropped 4 bases and J dropped 3; count of bases not matched to a gene: 5. This CDR3 is 17 amino acids long. The CDR3 nucleotides are TGTGCCAGCAGCCGATCGACTAGCGGGAGGGGCTACAATGAGCAGTTCTTC. This codes for CASSRSTSGRGYNEQFF.

There are a few counts of this clonotype. The V call is TRBV9, the J call TRBJ2-1; no firm D call. This CDR3 region has 12 residues. The V end lost 4 bases, the J end lost 6 bases, and 8 bases lay between the germline ends. Germline V gene data show CDR1 as SGDLS and CDR2 as YYNGEE. Written as DNA, the CDR3 is TGTGCCAGCAGCCCTCGGATCAATGAGCAGTTCTTC. Protein sequence: CASSPRINEQFF.

The V gene is TRBV29-1, the J gene TRBJ2-1; 13 nucleotides agree with TRBD2. CDR1 and CDR2 (germline): SQVTM, ANQGSEA. Trimming removed 7 bases from V and 4 bases from J; junction bases left unmatched: 1. The CDR3 extends over 13 amino acids. CDR3 in amino acids: CSGGLAGYNEQFF. The CDR3 DNA sequence: TGCAGCGGGGGACTAGCGGGGTACAATGAGCAGTTCTTC.

This clonotype appeared many times. The CDR3 loop reads CASTFPYWEADTQYF. CDR3 coding DNA: TGTGCCAGCACCTTCCCTTATTGGGAAGCAGATACGCAGTATTTT. This sequence joins TRBV7-9 and TRBJ2-3; the D is unclear. This CDR3 is 15 amino acids long. Trimming left V 7 bases short and J 4 bases short, with 18 bases between. Germline-derived CDR1 and CDR2 are SEHNR and FQNEAQ (reference sequence).

Worth noting for this clonotype: This may be a read error, as it is one base from a much larger clone. The genes are TRBV7-9 and TRBJ2-1; D gene uncertain. This CDR3 comprises 13 residues. Germline loops: CDR1 SEHNR, CDR2 FQNEAQ (reference sequence). Trimming took off 5 bases at V and 1 base at J, with 6 bases between the two ends. In DNA, the CDR3 is TGTGCCAGCAGCCCGCCATCCTACAATGAGCAGTTCTTC. It encodes CASSPPSYNEQFF.

This clonotype was counted ten times or more. The chain employs TRBV6-5 and TRBJ2-1; 8 positions agree with TRBD2. V was pared by 5 bases and J by 4 bases, with 7 bases of the junction left unmatched. The CDR3 runs to 15 residues. Germline loops: CDR1 MNHEY, CDR2 SVGAGI. The DNA for the CDR3 is TGTGCCAGCAGTCCCACTTCGGGAGGGTACAATGAGCAGTTCTTC. Translated, it gives CASSPTSGGYNEQFF.